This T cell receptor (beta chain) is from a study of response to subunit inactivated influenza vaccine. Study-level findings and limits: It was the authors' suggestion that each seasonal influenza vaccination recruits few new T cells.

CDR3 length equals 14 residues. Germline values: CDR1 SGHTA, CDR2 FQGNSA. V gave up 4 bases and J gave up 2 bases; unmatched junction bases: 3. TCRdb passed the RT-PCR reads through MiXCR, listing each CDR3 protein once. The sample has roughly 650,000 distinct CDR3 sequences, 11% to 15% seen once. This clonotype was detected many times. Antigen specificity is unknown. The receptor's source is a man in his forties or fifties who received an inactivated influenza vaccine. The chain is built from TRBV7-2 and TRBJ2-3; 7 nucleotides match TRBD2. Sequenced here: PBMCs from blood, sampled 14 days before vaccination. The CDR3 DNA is TGTGCCAGCAGCTCGGGGACTACCACAGATACGCAGTATTTT. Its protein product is CASSSGTTTDTQYF.